The 25 T cell receptor beta chains listed next were all sequenced from one sample in a study of T cell responses to AZD1222 COVID-19 vaccine (dated by TCRdb to about 2021). Sample time point, as interpreted from the label and publication: about 28 days (+/-7) after the second vaccine dose. The method was the immunoSEQ multiplex PCR assay. The source is immuneACCESS, and TCRdb retained only in-frame sequences with V and J called. Part of the clones is not carried over; for the studies checked, unresolved V genes explain less than half of this, and the remainder is unexplained. Within this sample are fewer than 200,000 clones, with roughly nine tenths of them counted one time only. The ten largest clones take up around 1.6% of the sample. The sequencing used peripheral blood, collected 28 days after the second AZD1222 dose. The receptors were sampled from an adult who received the AZD1222 COVID-19 vaccine.

CDR3 in amino acids: CASSYWTGAGANVLTF. The CDR3 DNA sequence: TGTGCCAGCAGCTATTGGACAGGGGCTGGGGCCAACGTCCTGACTTTC. The chain employs TRBV7-9 and TRBJ2-6; 9 nucleotides align to TRBD1. The trim removed 4 bases at V and 2 bases at J, leaving 3 bases unmatched. The CDR3 contains 16 residues. The germline V gene has CDR1 SEHNR and CDR2 FQNEAQ (reference sequence).

V and J are TRBV6-5 and TRBJ1-4; TRBD1 might be the D (6 bases). CDR1 is MNHEY and CDR2 is SVGAGI in the germline V gene. Trimming removed 2 bases from V and 7 bases from J, with 14 bases in between. CDR3 size: 15 residues. The CDR3 coding sequence is TGTGCCAGCAGTTACGAGGGGGGCACAAGTGAAAAACTGTTTTTT. This gives the protein CASSYEGGTSEKLFF.

This chain uses TRBV4-1 with TRBJ2-7; D is perhaps TRBD1 (5 bases). Germline V gene data show CDR1 as MGHRA and CDR2 as YSYEKL. The CDR3 totals 15 residues. V was trimmed by 1 base and J by 2 bases, leaving 12 bases between them. In nucleotides, the CDR3 is TGCGCCAGCAGCCAAGGGGTAGGGGTGGCCTACGAGCAGTACTTC. Encoded protein: CASSQGVGVAYEQYF.

The rearrangement links TRBV19 to TRBJ1-1; 7 nucleotides line up with TRBD1. Germline V gene data show CDR1 as LNHDA and CDR2 as SQIVND (reference sequence). V shed 4 bases, J shed 7 bases, and the junction held 12 bases outside the gene matches. The CDR3 totals 15 residues. As DNA, the CDR3 is TGTGCCAGTAGTAAATATACAGGGGCTCGATATGAAGCTTTCTTT. Translation: CASSKYTGARYEAFF. Full variable domain (rest looked up from reference TRBV19 and TRBJ1-1): DGGITQSPKYLFRKEGQNVTLSCEQNLNHDAMYWYRQDPGQGLRLIYYSQIVNDFQKGDIAEGYSVSREKKESFPLTVTSAQKNPTAFYLCASSKYTGARYEAFFGQGTRLTVV.

The rearrangement uses TRBV5-1 and TRBJ2-1; no reliable D call. In germline, CDR1 is SGHRS, CDR2 YFSETQ. Trimming pared 4 bases from V and 0 bases from J, leaving 11 bases between. CDR3 size: 15 residues. Here the CDR3 reads CASSRSVSSYNEQFF. Written as DNA, the CDR3 is TGCGCCAGCAGCCGGTCCGTAAGCTCCTACAATGAGCAGTTCTTC.

CDR3 DNA sequence: TGTGCCAGCAGTGAAGATTGGGGGAGCTCTGGAAACACCATATATTTT. Translating gives CASSEDWGSSGNTIYF. The chain is built from TRBV6-1 and TRBJ1-3, with D perhaps matching TRBD1 (5 bases). The CDR3 loop spans 16 amino acids. Germline CDR1 and CDR2: MNHNS and SASEGT. V lost 1 base, J lost 0 bases, and 10 bases lay in between.

This chain uses TRBV7-2 with TRBJ1-5; TRBD1 might be the D (5 bases). Trimming removed 1 base at V and 5 bases at J, with 12 bases between. Germline V CDR1 and CDR2: SGHTA, FQGNSA. This CDR3 has 15 amino acids. The CDR3 region is CASSLGGTSHQPQHF. CDR3 bases: TGTGCCAGCAGCTTAGGAGGGACCAGCCATCAGCCCCAGCATTTT.

This chain connects TRBV6-6 to TRBJ1-6, with D hard to call. Trimming cost V 5 bases and J 0 bases, with 20 bases left between them. The CDR3 totals 19 residues. CDR1 and CDR2 from the germline V gene are MNHNY and SVGAGI (reference sequence). CDR3 in DNA: TGTGCCAGCAGTCCATACGCCCGTCAGCCAAGCTCCTATAATTCACCCCTCCACTTT. This translates into CASSPYARQPSSYNSPLHF.

This clone showed up just once. The chain joins TRBV27 to TRBJ1-2; TRBD1 is a possible D gene (5 bases). V dropped 5 bases and J dropped 2 bases, with 9 bases sitting between them. From germline, CDR1 is MNHEY and CDR2 SMNVEV (reference sequence). There are 13 residues in the CDR3. The CDR3: CASSQTGNYGYTF. The CDR3 DNA follows: TGTGCCAGCAGTCAAACAGGAAACTATGGCTACACCTTC.

The gene calls are TRBV10-3 and TRBJ2-7; 7 nucleotides agree with TRBD1. This CDR3 is 13 amino acids long. The V gene's germline CDR1 is ENHRY and CDR2 SYGVKD. The V and J ends lost 8 bases and 0 bases, in that order; junction bases with no gene match: 4. In nucleotides, the CDR3 is TGTGCCATCGGACAGGCCAGCTCCTACGAGCAGTACTTC. Its protein product is CAIGQASSYEQYF.

The rearrangement links TRBV30 to TRBJ2-7; 8 bases fit TRBD1. In germline, CDR1 is GTSNPN, CDR2 SVGIG (reference sequence). V shed 3 bases and J 3 bases; nucleotides not matched to a gene: 7. The CDR3 spans 14 residues. CDR3 coding DNA: TGTGCCTGGAGCCACGGACAGGGCCTCTACGAGCAGTACTTC. Translating it yields CAWSHGQGLYEQYF.

J is TRBJ2-7 and V is TRBV5-1; perhaps TRBD1 as D (6 bases). The CDR3 has 14 amino acids. The germline V and J ends were trimmed by 7 bases and 2 bases, with 16 bases remaining between them. CDR1 is SGHRS, CDR2 YFSETQ, per germline. The CDR3 DNA is TGCGCCAGCCGACCTGGGACACCGACCTACGAGCAGTACTTC. Residues: CASRPGTPTYEQYF.

The rearrangement links TRBV6-5 to TRBJ1-2; D is perhaps TRBD1 (5 bases). V dropped 6 bases and J dropped 4 bases, with 12 bases sitting between them. The CDR3 extends over 13 amino acids. Germline V gene lookup returns CDR1 MNHEY and CDR2 SVGAGI. The CDR3 is CASRSPGSYGYTF. DNA for the CDR3: TGTGCCAGCAGATCACCAGGGAGCTATGGCTACACCTTC.

CDR3 in DNA: TGCGCCAGCAGCTTGGGGGGTTCGGGACAGGGGATCTACGAGCAGTACTTC. It is translated as CASSLGGSGQGIYEQYF. The V gene is TRBV5-1, the J gene TRBJ2-7, with 10 bases matching TRBD1. Germline V CDR1 and CDR2: SGHRS, YFSETQ. V gave up 0 bases and J gave up 3 bases; unmatched junction bases: 9. The CDR3 spans 17 residues.

The J gene is TRBJ1-5, the V gene TRBV6-5; no reliable D call. The V end was cut by 6 bases, the J end by 6 bases, with 12 bases between. Germline V gene lookup returns CDR1 MNHEY and CDR2 SVGAGI. This CDR3 spans 13 amino acids. CDR3 DNA sequence: TGTGCCAGCAGCCCCGCCTATGGTCAGCCCCAGCATTTT. Translating gives CASSPAYGQPQHF.

This chain uses TRBV24-1 with TRBJ2-1; D may be TRBD1 (5 bases). Germline CDR1 KGHDR, CDR2 SFDVKD. Trimming cost V 0 bases and J 5 bases, with 7 bases left between them. The CDR3 runs to 14 residues. CDR3 coding DNA: TGTGCCACCAGTGATTTGAGGGGAAACAATGAGCAGTTCTTC. It encodes CATSDLRGNNEQFF.

The CDR3 region has the DNA TGTGCCAGCAGCCAAGGGGGTGGCGGGCTATACAATGAGCAGTTCTTC. Translating it yields CASSQGGGGLYNEQFF. This sequence joins TRBV3-1 (or the pseudogene TRBV3-2) and TRBJ2-1, with D perhaps TRBD2 (5 bases). V was cut by 1 base and J by 4 bases, with 14 bases left in between. The CDR3 is 16 amino acids. Per germline, CDR1 LGHDT and CDR2 YNNKEL (reference sequence).

This rearrangement joins TRBV6-1 to TRBJ2-4; unclear D gene. Germline loops: CDR1 MNHNS, CDR2 SASEGT. V lost 4 bases, J lost 0 bases, and 13 bases lay in between. The CDR3 is made up of 16 amino acids. CDR3 in DNA: TGTGCCAGCAGTGGGGGAAGGAATTTAGCCAAAAACATTCAGTACTTC. Translation: CASSGGRNLAKNIQYF.

This chain joins TRBV11-2 and TRBJ2-4; tentatively, D is TRBD1 (6 bases). The CDR3 is 16 residues long. Looked up from germline, CDR1 is SGHAT and CDR2 is FQNNGV. V was trimmed by 3 bases and J by 0 bases, leaving 12 bases between them. The CDR3 sequence: CASSFSGQSAKNIQYF. CDR3 nucleotides: TGTGCCAGCAGCTTCAGCGGACAGTCAGCCAAAAACATTCAGTACTTC.

The CDR3 protein is CASSPIGASVDTEAFF. The CDR3, as DNA: TGTGCCAGCTCACCAATCGGGGCGTCGGTCGACACTGAAGCTTTCTTT. The rearrangement links TRBV18 to TRBJ1-1; D may be TRBD1 (5 bases). The germline gives CDR1 KGHSH, CDR2 LQKENI. Trimming cost V 2 bases and J 3 bases, with 16 bases left between them. This CDR3 contains 16 residues.

The J gene is TRBJ2-2, the V gene TRBV5-1; 7 bases fit TRBD1. Germline values: CDR1 SGHRS, CDR2 YFSETQ. The CDR3 totals 16 residues. Trimming took 0 bases from V and 5 from J; bases not matched to a gene: 7. CDR3 loop: CASSLALDRETGELFF. The CDR3 region has the DNA TGCGCCAGCAGCTTGGCTCTCGACAGGGAAACCGGGGAGCTGTTTTTT. The whole variable domain, filled in from reference TRBV5-1 and TRBJ2-2, reads KAGVTQTPRYLIKTRGQQVTLSCSPISGHRSVSWYQQTPGQGLQFLFEYFSETQRNKGNFPGRFSGRQFSNSRSEMNVSTLELGDSALYLCASSLALDRETGELFFGEGSRLTVL.

The V and J genes are TRBV12-3 or TRBV12-4 and TRBJ1-2; D is undetermined. With 8 bases removed from V and 4 bases from J, the gap between germline ends came to 14 bases. CDR3 size: 13 residues. CDR3 DNA sequence: TGTGCCAGCGGTCGGAGCTGGGGCTATGGCTACACCTTC. It yields the protein CASGRSWGYGYTF.

This rearrangement joins TRBV6-2 or TRBV6-3 to TRBJ1-5, with D tentatively TRBD1 (5 bases). The CDR3 loop spans 15 amino acids. In germline, CDR1 is MNHEY, CDR2 SVGEGT. V was trimmed by 6 bases and J by 6 bases, leaving 18 bases between them. The CDR3 bases are TGTGCCAGCAGCCACCTGGGGTCCAGGGCTCAGCCCCAGCATTTT. Translating it yields CASSHLGSRAQPQHF.

The CDR3 DNA reads TGCGCCAGCAGCTCTCGGACTAGATTTAGCACAGATACGCAGTATTTT. Residues: CASSSRTRFSTDTQYF. V and J are TRBV5-1 and TRBJ2-3, with 7 bases lining up with TRBD2. Germline values: CDR1 SGHRS, CDR2 YFSETQ. V trimming: 3 bases; J trimming: 0 bases; junction bases outside the gene matches: 7. The CDR3 has 16 amino acids.

The gene calls are TRBV7-2 and TRBJ2-2; 10 bases are shared with TRBD2. CDR1 SGHTA and CDR2 FQGNSA come from the germline V gene. This CDR3 spans 18 amino acids. The V gene end was trimmed by 5 bases and the J gene end by 6 bases; junction bases not matched to a gene: 15. The CDR3 loop reads CASSRNLAGATNAGELFF. Written as DNA, the CDR3 is TGTGCCAGCAGCAGAAACCTAGCGGGGGCTACAAATGCCGGGGAGCTGTTTTTT.